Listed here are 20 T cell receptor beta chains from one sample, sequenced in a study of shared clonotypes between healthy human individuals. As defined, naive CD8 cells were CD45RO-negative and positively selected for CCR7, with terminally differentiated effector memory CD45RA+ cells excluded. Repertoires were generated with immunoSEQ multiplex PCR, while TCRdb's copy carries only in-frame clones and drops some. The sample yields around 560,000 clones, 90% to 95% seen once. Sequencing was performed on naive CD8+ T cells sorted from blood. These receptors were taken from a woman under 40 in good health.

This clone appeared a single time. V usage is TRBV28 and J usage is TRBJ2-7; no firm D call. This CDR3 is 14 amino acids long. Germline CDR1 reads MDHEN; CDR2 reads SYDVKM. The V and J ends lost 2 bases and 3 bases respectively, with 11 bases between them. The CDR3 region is CASSLLGIGYEQYF. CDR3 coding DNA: TGTGCCAGCAGTTTACTGGGTATCGGCTACGAGCAGTACTTC.

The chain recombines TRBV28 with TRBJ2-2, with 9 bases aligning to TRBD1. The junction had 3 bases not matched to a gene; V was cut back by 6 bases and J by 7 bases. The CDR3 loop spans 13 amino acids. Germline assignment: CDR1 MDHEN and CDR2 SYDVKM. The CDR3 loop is CASRQGAVGELFF. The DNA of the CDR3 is TGTGCCAGCAGACAGGGGGCGGTCGGGGAGCTGTTTTTT.

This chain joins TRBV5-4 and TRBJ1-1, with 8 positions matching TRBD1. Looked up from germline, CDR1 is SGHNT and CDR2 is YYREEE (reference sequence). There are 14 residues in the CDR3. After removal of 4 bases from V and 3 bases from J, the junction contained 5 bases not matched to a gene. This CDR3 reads CASSPDREDTEAFF. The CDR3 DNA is TGTGCCAGCAGCCCGGACAGGGAAGACACTGAAGCTTTCTTT.

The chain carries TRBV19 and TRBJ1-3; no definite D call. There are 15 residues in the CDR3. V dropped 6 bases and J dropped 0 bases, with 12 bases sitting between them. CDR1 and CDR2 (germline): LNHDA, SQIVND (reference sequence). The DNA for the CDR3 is TGTGCCAGTAGCACCAACGGCGGCTCTGGAAACACCATATATTTT. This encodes CASSTNGGSGNTIYF.

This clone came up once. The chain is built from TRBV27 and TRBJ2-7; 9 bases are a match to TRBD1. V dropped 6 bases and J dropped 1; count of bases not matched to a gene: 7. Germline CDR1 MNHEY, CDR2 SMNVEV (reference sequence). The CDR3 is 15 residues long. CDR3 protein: CASRPGTGPSYEQYF. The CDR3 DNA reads TGTGCCAGCAGACCCGGGACAGGGCCTTCCTACGAGCAGTACTTC.

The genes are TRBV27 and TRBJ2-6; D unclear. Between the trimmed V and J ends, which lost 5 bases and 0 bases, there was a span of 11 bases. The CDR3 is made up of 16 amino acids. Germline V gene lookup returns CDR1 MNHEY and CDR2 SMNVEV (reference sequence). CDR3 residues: CASSPLHLSGANVLTF. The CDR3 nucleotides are TGTGCCAGCAGTCCCCTGCACCTCTCTGGGGCCAACGTCCTGACTTTC.

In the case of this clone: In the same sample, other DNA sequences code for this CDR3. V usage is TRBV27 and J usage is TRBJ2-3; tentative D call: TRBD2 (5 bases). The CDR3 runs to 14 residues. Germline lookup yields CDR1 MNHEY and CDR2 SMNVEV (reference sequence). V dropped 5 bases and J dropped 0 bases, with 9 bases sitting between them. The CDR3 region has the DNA TGTGCCAGCAGTCTAGCCGGGAGCACAGATACGCAGTATTTT. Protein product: CASSLAGSTDTQYF.

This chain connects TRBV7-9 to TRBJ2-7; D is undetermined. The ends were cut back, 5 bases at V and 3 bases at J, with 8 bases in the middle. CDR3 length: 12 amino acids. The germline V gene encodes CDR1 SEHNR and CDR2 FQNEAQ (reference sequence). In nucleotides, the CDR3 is TGTGCCAGCAGCCACGCTGACTACGAGCAGTACTTC. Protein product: CASSHADYEQYF.

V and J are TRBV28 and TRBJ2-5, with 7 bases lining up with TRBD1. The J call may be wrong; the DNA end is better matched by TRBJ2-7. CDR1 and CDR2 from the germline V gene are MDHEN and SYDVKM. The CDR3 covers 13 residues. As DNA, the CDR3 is TGTGCCAGCAGTTTAGGGACAGCCTACGAGCAGTACTTC. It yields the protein CASSLGTAYEQYF.

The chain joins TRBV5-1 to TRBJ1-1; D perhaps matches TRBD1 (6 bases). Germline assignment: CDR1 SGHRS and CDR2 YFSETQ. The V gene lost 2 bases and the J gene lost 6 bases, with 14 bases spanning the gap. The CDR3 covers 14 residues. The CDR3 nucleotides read TGCGCCAGCAGCTTTAACAGGGTTGTGTCTGAAGCTTTCTTT. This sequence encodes CASSFNRVVSEAFF.

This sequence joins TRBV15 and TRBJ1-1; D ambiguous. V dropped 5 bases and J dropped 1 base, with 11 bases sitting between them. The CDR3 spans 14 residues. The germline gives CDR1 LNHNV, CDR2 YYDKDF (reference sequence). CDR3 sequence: CATSPGGENTEAFF. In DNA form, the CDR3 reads TGTGCCACCAGCCCAGGTGGGGAGAACACTGAAGCTTTCTTT. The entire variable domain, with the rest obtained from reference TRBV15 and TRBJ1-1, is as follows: DAMVIQNPRYQVTQFGKPVTLSCSQTLNHNVMYWYQQKSSQAPKLLFHYYDKDFNNEADTPDNFQSRRPNTSFCFLDIRSPGLGDTAMYLCATSPGGENTEAFFGQGTRLTVV.

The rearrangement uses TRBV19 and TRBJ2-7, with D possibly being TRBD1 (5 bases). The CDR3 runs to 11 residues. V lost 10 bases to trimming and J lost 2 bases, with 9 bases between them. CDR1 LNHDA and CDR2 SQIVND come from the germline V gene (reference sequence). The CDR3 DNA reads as TGTGCCACCCAGGGTCCCTACGAGCAGTACTTC. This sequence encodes CATQGPYEQYF.

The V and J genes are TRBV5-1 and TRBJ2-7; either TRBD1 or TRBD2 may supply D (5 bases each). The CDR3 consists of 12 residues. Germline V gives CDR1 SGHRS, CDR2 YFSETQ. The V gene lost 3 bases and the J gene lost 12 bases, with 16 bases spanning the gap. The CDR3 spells CASSSTGTGMYF. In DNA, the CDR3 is TGCGCCAGCAGCTCCACCGGGACCGGGATGTACTTC.

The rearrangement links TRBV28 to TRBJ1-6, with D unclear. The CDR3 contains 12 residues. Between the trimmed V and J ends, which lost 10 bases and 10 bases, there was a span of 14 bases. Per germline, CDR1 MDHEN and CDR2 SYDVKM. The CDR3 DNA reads TGTGCCAATGGGAGGGCCGGGTCACCCCTCCACTTT. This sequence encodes CANGRAGSPLHF.

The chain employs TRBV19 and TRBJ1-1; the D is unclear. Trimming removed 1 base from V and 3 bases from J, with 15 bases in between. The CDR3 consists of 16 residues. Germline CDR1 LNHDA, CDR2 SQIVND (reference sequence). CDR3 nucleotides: TGTGCCAGTAGTATAGCCCTGACATCGGAGGACACTGAAGCTTTCTTT. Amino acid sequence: CASSIALTSEDTEAFF.

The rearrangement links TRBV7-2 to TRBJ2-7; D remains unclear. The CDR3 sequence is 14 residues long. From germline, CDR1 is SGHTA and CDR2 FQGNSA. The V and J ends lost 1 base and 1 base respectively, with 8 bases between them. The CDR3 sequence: CASSLGSSSYEQYF. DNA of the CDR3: TGTGCCAGCAGCTTAGGCTCCAGTTCCTACGAGCAGTACTTC.

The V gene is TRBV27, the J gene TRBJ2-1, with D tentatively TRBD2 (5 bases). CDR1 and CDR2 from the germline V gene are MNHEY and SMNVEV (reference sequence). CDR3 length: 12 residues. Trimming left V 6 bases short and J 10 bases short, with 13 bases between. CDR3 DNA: TGTGCCAGCAGACAATACAGCGGCGAGCAGTTCTTC. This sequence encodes CASRQYSGEQFF.

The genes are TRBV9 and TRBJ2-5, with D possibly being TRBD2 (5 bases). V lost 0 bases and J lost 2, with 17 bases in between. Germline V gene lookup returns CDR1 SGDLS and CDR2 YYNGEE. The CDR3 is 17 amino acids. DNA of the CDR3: TGTGCCAGCAGCGTAGACCCGACCCCTTGGGAGCAAGAGACCCAGTACTTC. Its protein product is CASSVDPTPWEQETQYF.

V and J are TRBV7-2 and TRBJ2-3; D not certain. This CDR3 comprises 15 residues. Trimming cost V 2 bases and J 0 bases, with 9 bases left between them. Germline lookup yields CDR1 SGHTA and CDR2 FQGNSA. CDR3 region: CASSLSVRSTDTQYF. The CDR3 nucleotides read TGTGCCAGCAGCTTATCCGTGAGAAGCACAGATACGCAGTATTTT.

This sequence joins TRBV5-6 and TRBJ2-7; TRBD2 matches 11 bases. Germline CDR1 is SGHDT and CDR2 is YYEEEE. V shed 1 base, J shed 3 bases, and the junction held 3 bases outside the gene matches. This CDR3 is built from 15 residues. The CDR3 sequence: CASSLTSGSIYEQYF. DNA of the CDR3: TGTGCCAGCAGCTTGACTAGCGGGAGCATCTACGAGCAGTACTTC.